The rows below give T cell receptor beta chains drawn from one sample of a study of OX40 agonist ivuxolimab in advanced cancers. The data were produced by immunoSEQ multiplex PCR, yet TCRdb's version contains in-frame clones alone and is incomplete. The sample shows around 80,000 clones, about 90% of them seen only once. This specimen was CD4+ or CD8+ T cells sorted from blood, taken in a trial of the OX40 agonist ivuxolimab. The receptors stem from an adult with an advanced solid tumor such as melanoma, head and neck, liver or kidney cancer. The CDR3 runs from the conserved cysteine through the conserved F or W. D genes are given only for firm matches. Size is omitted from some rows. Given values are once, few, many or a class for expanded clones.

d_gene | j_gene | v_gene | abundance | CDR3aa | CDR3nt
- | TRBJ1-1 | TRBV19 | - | CASSRLVSDTEAFF | TGTGCCAGTAGTAGGCTTGTGAGTGACACTGAAGCTTTCTTT
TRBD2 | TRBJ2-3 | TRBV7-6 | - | CASSLLLAGYTDTQYF | TGTGCCAGCAGCTTACTTCTAGCGGGATACACAGATACGCAGTATTTT
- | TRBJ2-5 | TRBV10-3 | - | CAIRTGLGSQETQYF | TGTGCCATCAGGACGGGCTTAGGCAGCCAAGAGACCCAGTACTTC
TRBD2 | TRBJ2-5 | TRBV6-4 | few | CASSEGTSGGSETQYF | TGTGCCAGCAGTGAAGGGACTAGCGGGGGCTCGGAGACCCAGTACTTC
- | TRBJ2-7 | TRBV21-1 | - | CASSPRGQGDYEQYF | TGTGCCAGCAGCCCCCGGGGACAGGGGGACTACGAGCAGTACTTC
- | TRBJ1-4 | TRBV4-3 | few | CASTAGQSTNEKLFF | TGCGCCAGCACCGCGGGGCAGTCAACTAATGAAAAACTGTTTTTT
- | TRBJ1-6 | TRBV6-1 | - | CASNTGLYNSPLHF | TGTGCCAGCAATACAGGCCTCTATAATTCACCCCTCCACTTT
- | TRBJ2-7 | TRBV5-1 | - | CASSLERIAAEQYF | TGCGCCAGCAGCTTGGAACGGATCGCGGCGGAGCAGTACTTC
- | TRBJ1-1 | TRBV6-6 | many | CASSYSIDEAFF | TGTGCCAGCAGTTACTCGATTGATGAAGCTTTCTTT
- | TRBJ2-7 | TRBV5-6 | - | CASLAQPNYEQYF | TGTGCCAGCTTGGCGCAGCCAAACTACGAGCAGTACTTC
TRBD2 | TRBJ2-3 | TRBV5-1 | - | CASSSVAGEADTQYF | TGCGCCAGCAGCTCTGTGGCGGGGGAGGCAGATACGCAGTATTTT
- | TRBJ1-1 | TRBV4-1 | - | CASSHGGQKTFF | TGCGCCAGCAGCCATGGAGGACAGAAAACTTTCTTT
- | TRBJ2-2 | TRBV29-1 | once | CSVDSIWNTGELFF | TGCAGCGTTGATTCAATATGGAACACCGGGGAGCTGTTTTTT
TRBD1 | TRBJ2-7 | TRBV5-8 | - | CASSAGTALYEQYF | TGTGCCAGCAGCGCCGGGACAGCTCTTTACGAGCAGTACTTC
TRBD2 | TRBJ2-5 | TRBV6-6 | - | CASSYGGDLEETQYF | TGTGCCAGCAGTTACGGGGGGGACCTGGAGGAGACCCAGTACTTC
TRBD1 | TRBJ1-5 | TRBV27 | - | CASSLGTGPREPQHF | TGTGCCAGCAGTCTCGGGACAGGCCCTCGGGAGCCCCAGCATTTT
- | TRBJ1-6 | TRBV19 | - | CASTHNSPLHF | TGTGCCAGTACCCATAATTCACCCCTCCACTTT
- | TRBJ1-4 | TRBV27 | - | CASSWGIGEKLFF | TGTGCCAGCAGTTGGGGTATAGGTGAAAAACTGTTTTTT
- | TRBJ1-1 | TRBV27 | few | CASSLGAGSEAFF | TGTGCCAGCAGTTTGGGGGCAGGGAGTGAAGCTTTCTTT
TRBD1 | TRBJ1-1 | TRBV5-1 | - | CASSLGTGGNTEAFF | TGCGCCAGCAGCTTGGGGACAGGGGGGAACACTGAAGCTTTCTTT
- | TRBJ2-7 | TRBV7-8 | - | CASQVVSGSEQYF | TGTGCCAGCCAAGTCGTCTCGGGTTCCGAGCAGTACTTC
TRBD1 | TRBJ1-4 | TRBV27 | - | CASSPWTGYEKLFF | TGTGCCAGCAGTCCTTGGACAGGGTACGAAAAACTGTTTTTT
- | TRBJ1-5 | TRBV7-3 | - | CASSLNAGQGQPQHF | TGTGCCAGCAGCTTAAATGCAGGCCAGGGACAGCCCCAGCATTTT
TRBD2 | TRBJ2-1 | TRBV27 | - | CASSPLLAGLSNEQFF | TGTGCCAGCAGTCCGTTACTAGCGGGGTTGAGCAATGAGCAGTTCTTC
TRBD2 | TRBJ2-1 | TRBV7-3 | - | CASSLAANNEQFF | TGTGCCAGCAGCCTAGCGGCAAACAATGAGCAGTTCTTC
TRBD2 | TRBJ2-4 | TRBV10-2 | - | CASSEVSGGPGDIQYF | TGCGCCAGCAGTGAGGTTAGCGGGGGGCCGGGCGACATTCAGTACTTC
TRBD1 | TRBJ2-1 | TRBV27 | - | CASSLHRTGGPGKQFF | TGTGCCAGCAGTTTACACCGGACAGGAGGTCCGGGGAAGCAGTTCTTC
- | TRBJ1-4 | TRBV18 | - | CASSLLGRKNEKLFF | TGTGCCAGCTCACTATTGGGACGGAAGAATGAAAAACTGTTTTTT
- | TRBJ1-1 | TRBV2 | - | CASIGRGGVNTEAFF | TGTGCCAGCATCGGGAGGGGTGGGGTGAACACTGAAGCTTTCTTT
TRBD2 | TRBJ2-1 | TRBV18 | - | CASSLAGGPYNEQFF | TGTGCCAGCTCCCTAGCGGGGGGGCCTTACAATGAGCAGTTCTTC
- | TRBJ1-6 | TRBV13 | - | CASSLVTEYSPLHF | TGTGCCAGCAGCTTGGTGACAGAATATTCACCCCTCCACTTT
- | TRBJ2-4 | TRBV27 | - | CASSTGGNIQYF | TGTGCCAGCAGCACAGGTGGGAACATTCAGTACTTC
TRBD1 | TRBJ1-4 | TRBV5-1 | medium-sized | CASSADLQGSGEKLFF | TGCGCCAGCAGCGCTGATTTACAGGGGTCCGGTGAAAAACTGTTTTTT
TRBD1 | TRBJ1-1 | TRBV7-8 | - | CASQRDRADTEAFF | TGTGCCAGCCAGCGGGACAGGGCGGACACTGAAGCTTTCTTT
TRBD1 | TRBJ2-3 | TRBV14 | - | CASSQSRGDTQYF | TGTGCCAGCAGCCAATCCAGGGGGGATACGCAGTATTTT
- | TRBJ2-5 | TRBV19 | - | CASAGEETQYF | TGTGCCAGTGCAGGGGAGGAGACCCAGTACTTC
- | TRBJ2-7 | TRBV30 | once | CAWSSGDSYEQYF | TGTGCCTGGAGTTCGGGGGATTCCTACGAGCAGTACTTC
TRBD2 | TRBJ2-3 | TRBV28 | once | CASSLASGGADTQYF | TGTGCCAGCAGTTTGGCCAGCGGGGGCGCAGATACGCAGTATTTT
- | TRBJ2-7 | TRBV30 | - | CAWSVVGSSYEQYF | TGTGCCTGGAGTGTCGTGGGAAGCTCCTACGAGCAGTACTTC
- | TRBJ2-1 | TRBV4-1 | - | CASSQVGRRGEQFF | TGCGCCAGCAGCCAGGTCGGACGGCGGGGTGAGCAGTTCTTC
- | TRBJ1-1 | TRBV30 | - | CAWRRNTEAFF | TGTGCCTGGAGAAGGAACACTGAAGCTTTCTTT
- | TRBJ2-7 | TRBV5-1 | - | CASGPGISYEQYF | TGCGCCAGCGGTCCGGGAATCAGCTACGAGCAGTACTTC
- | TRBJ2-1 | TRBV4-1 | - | CASSHAAGAAVNEQFF | TGCGCCAGCAGCCATGCCGCGGGGGCAGCTGTTAATGAGCAGTTCTTC
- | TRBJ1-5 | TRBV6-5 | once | CASSPSGGNQPQHF | TGTGCCAGCAGCCCCTCGGGTGGCAATCAGCCCCAGCATTTT
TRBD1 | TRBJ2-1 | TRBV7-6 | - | CASSLAGGTYNEQFF | TGTGCCAGCAGCCTAGCAGGGGGAACCTACAATGAGCAGTTCTTC